The T cell receptor (beta chain) under discussion was sequenced for a study of cytomegalovirus exposure and HLA in healthy donors. Study findings and constraints: Most TCR sequences were rare, but some public TCRs occurred in many donors. A few chains linked to CMV were shown in vitro to be specific for CMV antigens. Clusters of TCRs from the first cohort tended to co-occur in the 120 or so validation repertoires (as a later analysis found).

Concerning this clone: Its target is unknown.

The data were produced by immunoSEQ multiplex PCR, yet TCRdb's version contains in-frame clones alone and is incomplete. The sample holds some 130,000 clones; 75% to 90% are singletons and the top ten take more than 1%. This CDR3 contains 16 residues. The germline CDR1 and CDR2 sequences are MGHRA and YSYEKL. V lost 4 bases, J lost 3 bases, and 9 bases stayed unmatched. V and J are TRBV4-1 and TRBJ2-3, with 8 positions matching TRBD1. The sequence was collected from a young woman in good health and CMV-seronegative. The sample was PBMCs. CDR3 nucleotides: TGCGCCAGCAGCCGGGGACAGGCGGCCCGAACAGATACGCAGTATTTT. Encoded protein: CASSRGQAARTDTQYF.